Below, 31 T cell receptor beta chains from the same sample are listed, as sequenced in a study of blood T cells in healthy people across ages. For the second PCR, which ran for about 7 to 11 cycles, a sample-barcoded 5' primer and a J-beta primer mix were used. TCRdb independently ran MiXCR on the 5' RACE reads; one entry per CDR3 protein. The table lists roughly 1.4 million distinct CDR3 sequences, approximately 59% of them singletons. The sequenced material came from blood. The receptor set was obtained from a man aged 18-30 years in good health.

The chain joins TRBV6-5 to TRBJ2-4, with D perhaps given as TRBD1 or TRBD2 (6 bases each). Near its end, the DNA agrees better with TRBJ2-7, so the J call may be wrong. The germline V gene encodes CDR1 MNHEY and CDR2 SVGAGI. There are 16 residues in the CDR3. The CDR3 DNA reads as TGTGCCAGCAGTTATGAAGGGGGTGCAGGGACTTACGAGCAGTACTTC. It translates to CASSYEGGAGTYEQYF.

V is TRBV20-1 and J is TRBJ2-1, with 10 nucleotides matching TRBD2. The V gene's germline CDR1 is DFQATT and CDR2 SNEGSKA (reference sequence). The CDR3 covers 14 residues. V gave up 7 bases and J gave up 4 bases; unmatched junction bases: 7. DNA for the CDR3: TGCAGTGTCCAGAGCGGGGGGGCTTACAATGAGCAGTTCTTC. It specifies CSVQSGGAYNEQFF.

In this sample, this clonotype turned up a few times. This CDR3 is CASSLSPPSGRNTDTQYF. In nucleotides, the CDR3 is TGTGCCAGCAGTTTATCCCCCCCCAGCGGGCGAAACACAGATACGCAGTATTTT. The chain is built from TRBV12-3 or TRBV12-4 and TRBJ2-3; a weak D match, TRBD2 (6 bases). The CDR3 contains 18 residues. Trimming stripped 2 bases from V and 2 bases from J, with 20 bases between.

The rearrangement links TRBV29-1 to TRBJ2-5, with a possible D match to TRBD1 (6 bases). The CDR3 consists of 14 residues. Trimming shortened V by 7 bases and J by 4 bases, and 19 bases separated the two germline ends. Germline CDR1 and CDR2: SQVTM and ANQGSEA. In DNA form, the CDR3 reads TGCAGCGCCCGACAGGTTTCCGGCCGAGAGACCCAGTACTTC. Translated, it gives CSARQVSGRETQYF.

The chain employs TRBV6-5 and TRBJ2-2; 9 bases fit TRBD2. The CDR3 runs 15 residues. V was pared by 6 bases and J by 4 bases, with 6 bases of the junction left unmatched. Germline CDR1 and CDR2: MNHEY and SVGAGI. DNA of the CDR3: TGTGCCAGCAGCGAGACTAGCGGAGCCACCGGGGAGCTGTTTTTT. It encodes CASSETSGATGELFF.

The V gene is TRBV20-1, the J gene TRBJ2-3; D is perhaps TRBD2 (6 bases). Germline V gene sequence: CDR1 DFQATT, CDR2 SNEGSKA (reference sequence). Trimming took 4 bases from V and 1 from J, leaving 15 bases between them. This CDR3 is 15 amino acids long. CDR3 sequence (DNA): TGCAGTGCTATTGGGGGTAGCGGACGCACAGATACGCAGTATTTT. This sequence encodes CSAIGGSGRTDTQYF.

CDR3 sequence reads: CSVEVPGGTNYEQYF. In DNA form, the CDR3 reads TGCAGCGTTGAAGTCCCAGGGGGCACTAACTACGAGCAGTACTTC. The chain couples TRBV29-1 to TRBJ2-7; TRBD1 matches 8 bases. J was trimmed by 3 bases and V by 1 base; bases with no gene match: 8. Germline-derived CDR1 and CDR2 are SQVTM and ANQGSEA. The CDR3 sequence is 15 residues long.

The rearrangement joins TRBV30 to TRBJ1-6; D is unclear. Trimming took off 0 bases at V and 11 bases at J, with 11 bases between the two ends. Germline V lookup: CDR1 GTSNPN, CDR2 SVGIG (reference sequence). This CDR3 region has 13 residues. Here the CDR3 DNA reads TGTGCCTGGAGTGTACGAACGCAGACACCCCTCCACTTT. This encodes CAWSVRTQTPLHF.

The chain joins TRBV5-1 to TRBJ2-5; 12 bases fit TRBD1. Per the germline V gene, CDR1 is SGHRS and CDR2 is YFSETQ. The CDR3 runs to 14 residues. The junction had 11 bases not matched to a gene; V was cut back by 5 bases and J by 12 bases. CDR3 region: CASRAGTGGTLEYF. Written as DNA, the CDR3 is TGCGCCAGCAGAGCCGGGACAGGGGGCACGTTGGAGTACTTC.

The chain carries TRBV20-1 and TRBJ2-1; 11 bases match TRBD2. CDR1 and CDR2 (germline): DFQATT, SNEGSKA (reference sequence). CDR3 length: 15 residues. The V gene end was trimmed by 1 base and the J gene end by 10 bases; junction bases not matched to a gene: 9. CDR3 sequence: CSARGETSGEVEQFF. CDR3 sequence (DNA): TGCAGTGCTAGAGGAGAGACTAGCGGGGAAGTGGAGCAGTTCTTC.

In its sample, this clonotype was seen a few times. V and J are TRBV5-6 and TRBJ2-7; D gene ambiguous. Trimming took off 4 bases at V and 2 bases at J, with 22 bases between the two ends. Germline CDR1 is SGHDT and CDR2 is YYEEEE. The CDR3 contains 17 residues. CDR3 coding DNA: TGTGCCAGCAGCCTTCTGGTACTGAAAGGAACGACCTACGAGCAGTACTTC. It encodes CASSLLVLKGTTYEQYF.

The chain employs TRBV3-1 and TRBJ2-1, with 8 nucleotides matching TRBD2. In germline, CDR1 is LGHDT, CDR2 YNNKEL (reference sequence). This CDR3 spans 14 amino acids. With 4 bases clipped from V and 8 bases from J, the junction kept 7 bases outside the gene matches. The CDR3 coding sequence is TGTGCCAGCAGCCCTCGCCCGGGGGGGCATGAGCAGTTCTTC. Translation: CASSPRPGGHEQFF.

About this clonotype: A junction end diverges from the germline sequence, so it may reflect a read error. The rearrangement joins TRBV18 to TRBJ1-5; D is possibly TRBD1 (5 bases). CDR1 is KGHSH, CDR2 LQKENI, per germline. The CDR3 runs 15 residues. The CDR3 protein is CASSPTARASQPQHF. In DNA form, the CDR3 reads TGTGCCAGCTCACCTACCGCCAGGGCTAGCCAGCCTCAGCATTTT.

The chain links TRBV21-1 to TRBJ2-1; TRBD1 is the table's D call and was not checked against the DNA. The J call may be faulty, since TRBJ2-7 better matches the DNA end. TRBV21-1 is noted as a pseudogene. The CDR3 has 12 amino acids. The CDR3 DNA follows: TGTGCCAGCACCTTACTGGCCCCAGAGCAGTACTTC. This gives the protein CASTLLAPEQYF.

The chain has TRBV29-1 and TRBJ2-1; 8 bases map to TRBD2. This CDR3 has 13 amino acids. The V segment lost 7 bases and the J segment 9 bases; nucleotides outside the gene matches: 11. From germline, CDR1 is SQVTM and CDR2 ANQGSEA. CDR3 residues: CSARSGGSGEQFF. The CDR3 DNA is TGCAGCGCCCGCAGCGGGGGAAGCGGTGAGCAGTTCTTC.

V and J are TRBV11-2 and TRBJ2-5, with TRBD1 matching 9 bases. The DNA matches TRBJ2-7 better at its end, which makes the J call doubtful. The V gene's germline CDR1 is SGHAT and CDR2 FQNNGV. This CDR3 contains 14 residues. The CDR3 sequence is CASSLGDRVHEQYF. DNA for the CDR3: TGTGCCAGCAGCTTAGGGGACAGGGTCCACGAGCAGTACTTC.

The gene calls are TRBV7-9 and TRBJ2-5; D gene ambiguous. The J call may be incorrect, as the DNA end agrees better with TRBJ2-7. There are 12 residues in the CDR3. Germline-derived CDR1 and CDR2 are SEHNR and FQNEAQ (reference sequence). In DNA, the CDR3 is TGTGCCAGCAGCTCAACCATGGCCGAGCAGTACTTC. It codes for CASSSTMAEQYF.

The chain joins TRBV3-1 to TRBJ2-3; D is unclear. CDR3 length: 16 amino acids. Germline loops: CDR1 LGHDT, CDR2 YNNKEL (reference sequence). V lost 2 bases to trimming and J lost 5 bases, with 17 bases between them. CDR3 bases: TGTGCCAGCAGCCAACATCTGGACCGAGGTGGAGATACGCAGTATTTT. Translating gives CASSQHLDRGGDTQYF.

This chain links TRBV4-3 with TRBJ2-3; 7 bases map to TRBD2. The CDR3 covers 13 residues. Germline CDR1 is LGHNA and CDR2 is YSLEER. Trimming took 4 bases from V and 11 from J; bases not matched to a gene: 9. CDR3 sequence (DNA): TGCGCCAGCAGCCGGGGACCTCGCGGGGGGCAGTATTTT. Translation: CASSRGPRGGQYF.

The rearrangement links TRBV6-2 or TRBV6-3 to TRBJ2-5; D call uncertain. Germline V gene lookup returns CDR1 MNHEY and CDR2 SVGEGT. The CDR3 length is 12 residues. V lost 5 bases, J lost 12 bases, and 16 bases lay in between. CDR3: CASSPPGRIEYF. CDR3 in DNA: TGTGCCAGCAGTCCGCCCGGGCGAATTGAGTACTTC.

V is TRBV28 and J is TRBJ2-1, with 8 bases matching TRBD2. CDR3 length equals 15 residues. The junction had 8 bases not matched to a gene; V was cut back by 5 bases and J by 5 bases. The germline gives CDR1 MDHEN, CDR2 SYDVKM. The CDR3 DNA reads as TGTGCCAGCAGTCTTGGGACTAGATTAGACAATGAGCAGTTCTTC. Amino acid sequence: CASSLGTRLDNEQFF.

The chain uses TRBV7-9 and TRBJ2-1, with no clear D. Trimming took off 1 base at V and 3 bases at J, with 16 bases between the two ends. In germline, CDR1 is SEHNR, CDR2 FQNEAQ (reference sequence). The CDR3 length is 17 residues. For the CDR3, the DNA is TGTGCCAGCAGCTTAGACCAAGGCCAGAACCACTACAATGAGCAGTTCTTC. Protein: CASSLDQGQNHYNEQFF.

In its sample, this clonotype was seen a few times. The gene calls are TRBV27 and TRBJ2-7; D is unresolved. The CDR3 consists of 13 residues. In germline, CDR1 is MNHEY, CDR2 SMNVEV (reference sequence). V was trimmed by 3 bases and J by 7 bases, leaving 13 bases between them. CDR3 loop: CASSFGSMSEQYF. In DNA, the CDR3 is TGTGCCAGCAGTTTCGGCAGCATGAGTGAGCAGTACTTC.

The V call is TRBV12-3 or TRBV12-4, the J call TRBJ2-7, with D maybe TRBD2 (6 bases). Trimming shortened V by 5 bases and J by 7 bases, and 15 bases separated the two germline ends. The length of the CDR3 is 13 residues. The CDR3 nucleotides are TGTGCCAGCAGTCCAACGGACTACGGGGAGCAGTACTTC. Translating gives CASSPTDYGEQYF.

The chain employs TRBV27 and TRBJ2-7, with 10 bases lining up with TRBD2. The V segment lost 6 bases and the J segment 3 bases; nucleotides outside the gene matches: 11. This CDR3 has 16 amino acids. Germline lookup yields CDR1 MNHEY and CDR2 SMNVEV (reference sequence). The CDR3 here is CASRNVGLAEYYEQYF. The CDR3 DNA reads TGTGCCAGCAGAAATGTCGGACTAGCGGAATACTACGAGCAGTACTTC.

This chain links TRBV6-2 or TRBV6-3 with TRBJ2-7; 12 nucleotides align to TRBD2. The CDR3 spans 16 residues. The V and J ends lost 6 bases and 0 bases, in that order; junction bases with no gene match: 6. The V gene's germline CDR1 is MNHEY and CDR2 SVGEGT. The CDR3 here is CASRTRTSGISYEQYF. CDR3 nucleotide sequence: TGTGCCAGCAGAACAAGGACTAGCGGGATCTCCTACGAGCAGTACTTC.

This clonotype was counted between two and nine times. The chain links TRBV27 to TRBJ2-1; 12 nucleotides align to TRBD2. The ends lost 3 bases at V and 7 bases at J; junction bases unmatched: 4. This CDR3 is 15 amino acids long. Germline values: CDR1 MNHEY, CDR2 SMNVEV (reference sequence). The CDR3 DNA reads TGTGCCAGCAGTTTGGGTGGACTAGCGGGGAATGAGCAGTTCTTC. Protein sequence: CASSLGGLAGNEQFF.

This clonotype has only a few counts. The rearrangement uses TRBV7-2 and TRBJ2-5; 9 bases agree with TRBD2. Trimming cost V 2 bases and J 11 bases; bases outside gene matches: 18. Germline V gene sequence: CDR1 SGHTA, CDR2 FQGNSA. This CDR3 comprises 17 residues. The chain's CDR3 is CASSLRLETSGHNEQYF. DNA of the CDR3: TGTGCCAGCAGCTTACGTTTAGAGACTAGCGGCCACAATGAGCAGTACTTC.

V and J are TRBV7-9 and TRBJ2-5; D unclear. The CDR3 runs 14 residues. Trimming stripped 4 bases from V and 4 bases from J, with 13 bases between. The germline CDR1 and CDR2 sequences are SEHNR and FQNEAQ (reference sequence). The CDR3 DNA sequence: TGTGCCAGCAGCTCGGGCTCGGAGCCAGAGACCCAGTACTTC. Protein: CASSSGSEPETQYF.

The chain couples TRBV5-6 to TRBJ2-5; D unresolved. Judging by the DNA end, TRBJ2-7 fits better; the J call may be wrong. This CDR3 region has 14 residues. Germline V gene sequence: CDR1 SGHDT, CDR2 YYEEEE. Here the CDR3 reads CASSYQALSYEQYF. Here the CDR3 DNA reads TGTGCCAGCAGTTATCAGGCTCTCTCCTACGAGCAGTACTTC.

The V and J genes are TRBV15 and TRBJ2-3; 12 positions agree with TRBD2. In germline, CDR1 is LNHNV, CDR2 YYDKDF (reference sequence). The CDR3 length is 16 residues. J lost 4 bases, V lost 0 bases, and 2 bases had no gene match. Here the CDR3 reads CATSRELAGGSDTQYF. CDR3 in DNA: TGTGCCACCAGCAGAGAGCTAGCGGGAGGGTCAGATACGCAGTATTTT.